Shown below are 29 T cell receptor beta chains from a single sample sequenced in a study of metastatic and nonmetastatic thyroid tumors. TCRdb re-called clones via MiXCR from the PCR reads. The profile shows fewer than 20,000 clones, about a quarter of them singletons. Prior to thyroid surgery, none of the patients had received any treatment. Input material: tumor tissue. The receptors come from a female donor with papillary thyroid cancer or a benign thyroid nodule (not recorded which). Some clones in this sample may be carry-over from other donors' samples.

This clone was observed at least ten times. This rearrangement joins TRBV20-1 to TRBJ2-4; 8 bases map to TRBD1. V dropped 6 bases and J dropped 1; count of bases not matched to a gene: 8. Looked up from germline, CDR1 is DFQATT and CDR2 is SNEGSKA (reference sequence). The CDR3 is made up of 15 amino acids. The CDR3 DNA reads TGCAGTGCCAGGGGGGACAGGTGGGCCAAAAACATTCAGTACTTC. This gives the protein CSARGDRWAKNIQYF.

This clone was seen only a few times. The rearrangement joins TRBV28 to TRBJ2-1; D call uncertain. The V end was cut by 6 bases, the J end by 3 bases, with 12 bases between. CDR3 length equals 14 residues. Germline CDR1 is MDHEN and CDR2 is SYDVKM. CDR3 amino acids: CASSPEGVYNEQFF. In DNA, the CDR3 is TGTGCCAGCAGCCCAGAAGGCGTCTACAATGAGCAGTTCTTC. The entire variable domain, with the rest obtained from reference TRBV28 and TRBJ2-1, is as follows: DVKVTQSSRYLVKRTGEKVFLECVQDMDHENMFWYRQDPGLGLRLIYFSYDVKMKEKGDIPEGYSVSREKKERFSLILESASTNQTSMYLCASSPEGVYNEQFFGPGTRLTVL.

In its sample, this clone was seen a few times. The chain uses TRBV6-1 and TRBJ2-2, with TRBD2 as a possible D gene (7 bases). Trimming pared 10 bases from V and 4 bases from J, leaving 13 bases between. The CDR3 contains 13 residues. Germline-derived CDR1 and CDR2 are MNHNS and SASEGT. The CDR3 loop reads CATRGGFTGELFF. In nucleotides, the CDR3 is TGTGCCACTAGGGGGGGATTCACCGGGGAGCTGTTTTTT.

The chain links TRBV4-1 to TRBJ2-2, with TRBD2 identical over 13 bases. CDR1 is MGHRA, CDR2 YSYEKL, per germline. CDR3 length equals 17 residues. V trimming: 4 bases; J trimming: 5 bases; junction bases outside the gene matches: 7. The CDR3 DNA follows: TGCGCCAGCAGCCCGGGACTAGCGGGATCGAGGACCGGGGAGCTGTTTTTT. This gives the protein CASSPGLAGSRTGELFF.

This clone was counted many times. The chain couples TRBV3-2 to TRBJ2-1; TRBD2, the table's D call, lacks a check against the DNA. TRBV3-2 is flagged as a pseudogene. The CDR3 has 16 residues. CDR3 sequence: CASSQDKGLALNEQFF. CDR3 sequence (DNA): TGTGCCAGCAGCCAAGATAAGGGACTAGCTCTCAATGAGCAGTTCTTC.

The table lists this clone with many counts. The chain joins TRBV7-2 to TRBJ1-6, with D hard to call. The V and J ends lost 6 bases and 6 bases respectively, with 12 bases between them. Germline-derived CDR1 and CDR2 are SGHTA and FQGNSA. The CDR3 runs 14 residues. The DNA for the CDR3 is TGTGCCAGCAGGGCCGGTCTCTCTAATTCACCCCTCCACTTT. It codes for CASRAGLSNSPLHF.

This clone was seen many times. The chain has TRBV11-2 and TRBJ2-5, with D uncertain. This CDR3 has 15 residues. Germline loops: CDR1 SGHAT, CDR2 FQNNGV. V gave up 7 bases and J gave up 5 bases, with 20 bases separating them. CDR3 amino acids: CASNPSSGVEETQYF. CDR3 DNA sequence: TGTGCCAGCAACCCCTCGTCCGGAGTGGAGGAGACCCAGTACTTC.

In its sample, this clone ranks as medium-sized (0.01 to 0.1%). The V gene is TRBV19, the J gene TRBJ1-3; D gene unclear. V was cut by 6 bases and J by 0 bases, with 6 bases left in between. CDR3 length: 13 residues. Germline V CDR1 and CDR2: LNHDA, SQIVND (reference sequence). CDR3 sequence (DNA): TGTGCCAGTAGAGCTACCTCTGGAAACACCATATATTTT. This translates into CASRATSGNTIYF.

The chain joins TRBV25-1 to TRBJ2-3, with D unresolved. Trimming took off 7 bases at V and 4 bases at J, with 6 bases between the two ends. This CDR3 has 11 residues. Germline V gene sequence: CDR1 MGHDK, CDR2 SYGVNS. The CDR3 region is CASTVADTQYF. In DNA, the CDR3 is TGTGCCAGCACGGTCGCAGATACGCAGTATTTT.

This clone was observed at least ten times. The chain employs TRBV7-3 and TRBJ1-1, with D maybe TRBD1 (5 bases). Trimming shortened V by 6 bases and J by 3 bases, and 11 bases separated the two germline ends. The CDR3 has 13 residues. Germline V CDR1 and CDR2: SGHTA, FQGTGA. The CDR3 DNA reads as TGTGCCAGCAGATTACAGGAAGACACTGAAGCTTTCTTT. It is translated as CASRLQEDTEAFF.

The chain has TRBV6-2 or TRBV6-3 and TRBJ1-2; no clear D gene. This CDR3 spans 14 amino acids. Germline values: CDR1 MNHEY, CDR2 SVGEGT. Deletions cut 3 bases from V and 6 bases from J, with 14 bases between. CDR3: CASSYWLATHGYTF. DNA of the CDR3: TGTGCCAGCAGTTATTGGTTGGCTACCCATGGCTACACCTTC.

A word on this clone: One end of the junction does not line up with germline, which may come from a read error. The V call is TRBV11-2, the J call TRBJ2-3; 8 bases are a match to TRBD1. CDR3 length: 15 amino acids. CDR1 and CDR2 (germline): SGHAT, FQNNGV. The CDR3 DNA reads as TGTGCCAGCATCCCCCGGGACAGGACCACAGATACGCAGTATTTC. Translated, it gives CASIPRDRTTDTQYF.

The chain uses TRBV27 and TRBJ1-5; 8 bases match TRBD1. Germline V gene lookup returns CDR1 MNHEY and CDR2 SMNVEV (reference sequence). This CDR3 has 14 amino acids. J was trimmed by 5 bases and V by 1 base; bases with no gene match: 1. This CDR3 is CASSLYRGDQPQHF. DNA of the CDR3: TGTGCCAGCAGTTTATACAGGGGGGATCAGCCCCAGCATTTT.

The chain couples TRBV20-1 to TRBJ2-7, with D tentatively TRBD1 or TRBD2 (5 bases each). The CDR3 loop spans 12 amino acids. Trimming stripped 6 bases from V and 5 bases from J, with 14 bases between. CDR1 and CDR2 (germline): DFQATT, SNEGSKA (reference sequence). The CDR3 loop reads CSAVPTGHEQYF. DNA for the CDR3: TGCAGTGCAGTTCCGACGGGGCACGAGCAGTACTTC.

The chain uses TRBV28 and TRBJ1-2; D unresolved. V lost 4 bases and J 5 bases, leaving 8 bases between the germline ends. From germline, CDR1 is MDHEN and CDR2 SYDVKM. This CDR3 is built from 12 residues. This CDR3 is CASSSDRYGYTF. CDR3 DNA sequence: TGTGCCAGCAGTTCCGACCGGTATGGCTACACCTTC.

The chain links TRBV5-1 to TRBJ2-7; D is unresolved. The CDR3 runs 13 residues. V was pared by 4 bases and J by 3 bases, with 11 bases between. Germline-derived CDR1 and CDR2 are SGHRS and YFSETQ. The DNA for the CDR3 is TGCGCCAGCAGCCTGGAACGGGTCTACGAGCAGTACTTC. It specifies CASSLERVYEQYF.

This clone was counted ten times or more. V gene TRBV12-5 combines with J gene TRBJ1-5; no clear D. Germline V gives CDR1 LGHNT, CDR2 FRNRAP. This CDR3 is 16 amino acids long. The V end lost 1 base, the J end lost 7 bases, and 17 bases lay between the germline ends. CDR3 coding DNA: TGTGCTAGTGGTTTGGCCCCCCCCCTACACAACCAGCCCCAGCATTTT. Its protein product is CASGLAPPLHNQPQHF. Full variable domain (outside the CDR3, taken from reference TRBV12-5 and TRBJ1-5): DARVTQTPRHKVTEMGQEVTMRCQPILGHNTVFWYRQTMMQGLELLAYFRNRAPLDDSGMPKDRFSAEMPDATLATLKIQPSEPRDSAVYFCASGLAPPLHNQPQHFGDGTRLSIL.

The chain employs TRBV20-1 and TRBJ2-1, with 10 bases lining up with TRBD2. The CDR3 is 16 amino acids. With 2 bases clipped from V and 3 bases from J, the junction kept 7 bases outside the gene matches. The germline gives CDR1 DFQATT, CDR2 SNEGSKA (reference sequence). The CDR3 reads CSARSGTSGIYNEQFF. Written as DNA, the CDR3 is TGCAGTGCTAGAAGTGGCACTAGCGGGATCTACAATGAGCAGTTCTTC.

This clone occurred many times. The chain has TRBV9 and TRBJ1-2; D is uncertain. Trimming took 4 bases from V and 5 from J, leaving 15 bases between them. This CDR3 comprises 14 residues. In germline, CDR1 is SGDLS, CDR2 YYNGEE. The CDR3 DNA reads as TGTGCCAGCAGCCCAAGCGTCTCCGATTATGGCTACACCTTC. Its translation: CASSPSVSDYGYTF.

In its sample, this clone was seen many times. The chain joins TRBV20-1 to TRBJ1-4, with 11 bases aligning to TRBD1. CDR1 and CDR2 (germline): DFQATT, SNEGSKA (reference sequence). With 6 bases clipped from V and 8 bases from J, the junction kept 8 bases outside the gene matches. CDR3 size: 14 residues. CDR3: CSALQGQGGEKLFF. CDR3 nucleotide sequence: TGCAGTGCCCTACAGGGACAGGGGGGAGAAAAACTGTTTTTT.

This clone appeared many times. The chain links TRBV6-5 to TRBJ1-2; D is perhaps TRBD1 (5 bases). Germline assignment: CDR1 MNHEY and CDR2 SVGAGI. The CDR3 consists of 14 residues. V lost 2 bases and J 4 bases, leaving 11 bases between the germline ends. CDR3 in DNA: TGTGCCAGCAGTTACAGGGGAATTGGCTATGGCTACACCTTC. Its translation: CASSYRGIGYGYTF.

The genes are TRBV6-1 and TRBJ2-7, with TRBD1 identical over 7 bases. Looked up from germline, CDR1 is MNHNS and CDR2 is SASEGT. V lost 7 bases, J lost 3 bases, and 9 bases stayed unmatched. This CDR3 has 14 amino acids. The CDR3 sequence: CASIPGTANYEQYF. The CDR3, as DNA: TGTGCCAGCATCCCCGGGACAGCAAACTACGAGCAGTACTTC.

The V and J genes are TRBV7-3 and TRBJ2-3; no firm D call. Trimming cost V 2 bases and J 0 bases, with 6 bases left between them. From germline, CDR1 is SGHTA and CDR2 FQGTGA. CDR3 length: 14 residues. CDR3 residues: CASSLLGSTDTQYF. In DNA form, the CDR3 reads TGTGCCAGCAGCTTACTCGGGAGCACAGATACGCAGTATTTT.

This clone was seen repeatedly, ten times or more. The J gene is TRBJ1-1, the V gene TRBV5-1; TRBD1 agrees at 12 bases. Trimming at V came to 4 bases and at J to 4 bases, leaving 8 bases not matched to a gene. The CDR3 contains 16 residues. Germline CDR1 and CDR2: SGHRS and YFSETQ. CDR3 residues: CASSPGQGARGTEAFF. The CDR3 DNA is TGCGCCAGCAGCCCGGGACAGGGGGCGAGGGGCACTGAAGCTTTCTTT.

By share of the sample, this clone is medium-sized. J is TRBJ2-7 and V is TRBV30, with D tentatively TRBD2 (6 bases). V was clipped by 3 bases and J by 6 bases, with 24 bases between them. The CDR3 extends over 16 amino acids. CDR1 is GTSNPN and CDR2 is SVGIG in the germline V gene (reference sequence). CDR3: CAWSRKGVTGASEQYF. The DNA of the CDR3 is TGTGCCTGGAGCCGAAAAGGGGTGACGGGAGCGAGCGAGCAGTACTTC.

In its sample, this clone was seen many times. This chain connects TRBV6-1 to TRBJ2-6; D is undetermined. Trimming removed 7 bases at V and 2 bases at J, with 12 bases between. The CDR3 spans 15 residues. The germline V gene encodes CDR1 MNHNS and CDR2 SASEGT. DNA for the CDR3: TGTGCCAGCAAGATTTGGGAAACTGGGGCCAACGTCCTGACTTTC. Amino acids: CASKIWETGANVLTF.

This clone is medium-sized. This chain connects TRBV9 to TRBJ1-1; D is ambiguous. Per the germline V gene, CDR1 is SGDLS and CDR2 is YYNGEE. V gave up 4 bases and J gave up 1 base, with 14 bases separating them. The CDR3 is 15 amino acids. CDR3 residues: CASSSTINPNTEAFF. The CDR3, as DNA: TGTGCCAGCAGCTCTACGATTAACCCGAACACTGAAGCTTTCTTT.

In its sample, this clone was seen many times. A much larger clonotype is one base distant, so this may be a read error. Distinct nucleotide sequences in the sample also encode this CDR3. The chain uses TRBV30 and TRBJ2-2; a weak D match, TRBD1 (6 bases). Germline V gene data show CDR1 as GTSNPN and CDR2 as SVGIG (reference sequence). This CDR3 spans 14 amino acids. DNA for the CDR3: TGTGCCTGGAAGAAGCAGGGGAACACCGGGGAGCTGTTTTTC. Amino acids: CAWKKQGNTGELFF.

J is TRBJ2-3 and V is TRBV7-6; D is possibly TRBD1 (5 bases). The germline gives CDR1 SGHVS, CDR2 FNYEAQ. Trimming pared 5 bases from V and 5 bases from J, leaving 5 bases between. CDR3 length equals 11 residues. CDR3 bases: TGTGCCAGCAGCCAGGGAGATACGCAGTATTTT. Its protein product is CASSQGDTQYF.